This T cell receptor (beta chain) was obtained from a study of blood T cell repertoires in COVID-19. In the study overall: Sample material is recorded as cDNA or gDNA derived from T cells, B-cell-depleted T cells, or PBMCs.

V dropped 7 bases and J dropped 3 bases, with 2 bases sitting between them. The CDR3 is 9 amino acids. From germline, CDR1 is SGDLS and CDR2 YYNGEE. Assay: immunoSEQ multiplex PCR; the TCRdb copy retains only in-frame clones and omits some. The repertoire consists of over 35,000 clones, with just under 85% occurring once and the leading ten covering 20% to 30%. This clone occurred once. The chain is built from TRBV9 and TRBJ2-7; no clear D. Sample: peripheral blood. This TCR derives from a human donor with acute or convalescent COVID-19. The donor label of this sample is uncertain. The CDR3: CASHYEQYF. The CDR3 DNA reads TGTGCCAGCCACTACGAGCAGTACTTC.